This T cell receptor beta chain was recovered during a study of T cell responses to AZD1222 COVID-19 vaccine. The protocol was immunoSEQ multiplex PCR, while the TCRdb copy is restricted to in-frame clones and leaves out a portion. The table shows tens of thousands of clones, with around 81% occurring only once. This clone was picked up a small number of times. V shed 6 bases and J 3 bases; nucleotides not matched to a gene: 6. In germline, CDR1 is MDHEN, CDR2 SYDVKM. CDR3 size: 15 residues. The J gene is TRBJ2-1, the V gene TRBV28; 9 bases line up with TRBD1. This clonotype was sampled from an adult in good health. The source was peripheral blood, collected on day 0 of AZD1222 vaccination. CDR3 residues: CASSRPGQGYNEQFF. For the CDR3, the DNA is TGTGCCAGCAGCAGGCCGGGACAGGGCTACAATGAGCAGTTCTTC.